The clone carrying this TCR beta chain turned up a few times. The antigen is undetermined. The junction departs from the called germline gene at one end, perhaps through a read error. Read data end 3 residues before the CDR3 end; the end is taken from the germline J gene. Germline-derived CDR1 and CDR2 are SQVTM and ANQGSEA. The CDR3 totals 13 residues. The sample originates from a study of T cell clonality in common variable immunodeficiency. Findings of the study overall: What drives increased CVID clonality needs T cell subpopulation sequencing. CVID subjects had higher TCRbeta clonality than healthy controls, most marked in about a third. Common variable immunodeficiency TCR beta sequences reportedly had fewer deletions and N-nucleotide insertions.

Generated by immunoSEQ multiplex PCR, the TCRdb table keeps only in-frame clones and is missing some. The sample contains roughly 38,000 clones, none of them singletons. The sequence derives from a person between 18 and 75 years old in good health. The sequenced material came from peripheral blood mononuclear cells. The chain recombines TRBV29-1 with TRBJ2-3; 8 bases agree with TRBD2. The CDR3 DNA, read in part, is TGCAGCGTAGCCCGGGGGGGCGCAGAGACG. Protein sequence: CSVARGGAET. The entire CDR3 sequence reads CSVARGGAETQYF.